The present TCR beta chain was sequenced within a study of cytotoxic CD8 clonotypes in ibrutinib-treated CLL. The wider study: Partial response occurred in some 25 patients and complete response in 2; at median about 6 years, roughly 14 remained remitted and approximately 12 progressed. Overall study findings and caveats: Shared public clonotypes were rare, and on treatment they either got smaller or stayed the same. At baseline, clonality was higher than in age-matched healthy donors and correlated with CD8+ counts.

TCRdb keeps only in-frame clones here, not all; method: immunoSEQ multiplex PCR. The sample consists of over 45,000 clones, 50% to 70% of them appearing once. Notes on this clone: Antigen: not known.

This TCR was recovered from a human donor with chronic lymphocytic leukemia. Sequencing used PBMCs, obtained at disease progression, from a patient treated with ibrutinib.

DNA for the CDR3: TGCAGCGTTTTCGGAGAGACCCAGTACTTC. Amino acids: CSVFGETQYF. J is TRBJ2-5 and V is TRBV29-1; D is ambiguous. The CDR3 consists of 10 residues. Germline V CDR1 and CDR2: SQVTM, ANQGSEA. V was cut by 5 bases and J by 4 bases, with 5 bases left in between.